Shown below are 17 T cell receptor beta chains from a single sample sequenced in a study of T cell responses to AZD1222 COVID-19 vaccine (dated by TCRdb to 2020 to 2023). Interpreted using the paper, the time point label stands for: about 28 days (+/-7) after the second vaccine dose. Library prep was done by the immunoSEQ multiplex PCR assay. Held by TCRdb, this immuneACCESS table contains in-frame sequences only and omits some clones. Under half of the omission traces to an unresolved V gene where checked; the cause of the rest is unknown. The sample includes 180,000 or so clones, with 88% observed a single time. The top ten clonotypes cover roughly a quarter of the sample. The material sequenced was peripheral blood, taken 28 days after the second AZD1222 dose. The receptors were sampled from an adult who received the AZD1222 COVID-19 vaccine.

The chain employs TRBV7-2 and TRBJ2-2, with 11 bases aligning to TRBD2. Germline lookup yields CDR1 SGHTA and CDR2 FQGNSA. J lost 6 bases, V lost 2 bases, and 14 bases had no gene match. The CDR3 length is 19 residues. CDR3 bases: TGTGCCAGCAGCTTACCGAAACTAGCGGGAGTACTTTCCCCCGGGGAGCTGTTTTTT. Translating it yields CASSLPKLAGVLSPGELFF.

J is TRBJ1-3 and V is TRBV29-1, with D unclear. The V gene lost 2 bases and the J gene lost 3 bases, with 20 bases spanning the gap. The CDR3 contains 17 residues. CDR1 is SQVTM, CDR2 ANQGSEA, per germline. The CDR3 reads CSVEIVGLGIYGNTIYF. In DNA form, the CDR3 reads TGCAGCGTTGAAATCGTCGGTTTGGGGATTTATGGAAACACCATATATTTT.

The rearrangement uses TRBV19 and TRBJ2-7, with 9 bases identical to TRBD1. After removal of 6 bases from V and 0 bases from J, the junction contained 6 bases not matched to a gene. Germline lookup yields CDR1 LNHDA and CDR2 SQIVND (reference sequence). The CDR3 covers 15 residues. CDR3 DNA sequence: TGTGCCAGTAGAGGGACAGGGCTACCCTCCTACGAGCAGTACTTC. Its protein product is CASRGTGLPSYEQYF.

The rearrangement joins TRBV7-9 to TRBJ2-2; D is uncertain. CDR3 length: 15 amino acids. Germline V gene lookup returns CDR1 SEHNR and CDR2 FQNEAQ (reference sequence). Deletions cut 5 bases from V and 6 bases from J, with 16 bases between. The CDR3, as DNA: TGTGCCAGCAGCCCCTGGATGAGGACCGCCGGGGAGCTGTTTTTT. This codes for CASSPWMRTAGELFF.

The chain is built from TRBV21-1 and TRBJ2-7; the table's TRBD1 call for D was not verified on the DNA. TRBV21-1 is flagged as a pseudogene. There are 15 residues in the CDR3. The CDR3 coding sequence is TGTGCCAGCAGGGGGACAGTAGGGGAGCGGTACGAGCAGTACTTC. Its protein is CASRGTVGERYEQYF.

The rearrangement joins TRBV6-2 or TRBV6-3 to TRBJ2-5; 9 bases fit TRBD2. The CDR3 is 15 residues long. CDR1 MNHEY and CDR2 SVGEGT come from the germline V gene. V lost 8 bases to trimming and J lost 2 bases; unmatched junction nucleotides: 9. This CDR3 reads CASGRRAGGQETQYF. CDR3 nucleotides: TGTGCCAGCGGCCGGCGGGCGGGAGGGCAAGAGACCCAGTACTTC.

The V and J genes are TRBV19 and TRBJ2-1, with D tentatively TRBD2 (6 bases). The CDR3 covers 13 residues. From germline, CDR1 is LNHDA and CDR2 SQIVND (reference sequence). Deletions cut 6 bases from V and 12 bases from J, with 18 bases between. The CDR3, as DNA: TGTGCCAGTAGCCAAACTAGGTCGGGGGTGCAGTTCTTC. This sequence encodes CASSQTRSGVQFF.

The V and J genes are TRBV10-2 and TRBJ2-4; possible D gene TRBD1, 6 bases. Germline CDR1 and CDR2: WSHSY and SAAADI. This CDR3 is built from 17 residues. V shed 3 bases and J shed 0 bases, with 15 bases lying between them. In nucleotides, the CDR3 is TGCGCCAGCAGTGACAGGGGCAGGACCCTAGCCAAAAACATTCAGTACTTC. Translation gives CASSDRGRTLAKNIQYF.

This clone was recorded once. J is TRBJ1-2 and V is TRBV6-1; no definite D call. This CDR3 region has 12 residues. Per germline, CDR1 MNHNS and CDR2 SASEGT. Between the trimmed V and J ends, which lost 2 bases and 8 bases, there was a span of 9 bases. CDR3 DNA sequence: TGTGCCAGCAGTGAATCTCTGGCGGGCTACACCTTC. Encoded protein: CASSESLAGYTF.

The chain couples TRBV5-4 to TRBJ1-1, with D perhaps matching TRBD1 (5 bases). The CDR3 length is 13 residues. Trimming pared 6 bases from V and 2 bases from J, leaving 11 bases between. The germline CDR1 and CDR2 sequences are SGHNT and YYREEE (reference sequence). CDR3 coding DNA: TGTGCCAGCACCCGGGACGTAAACACTGAAGCTTTCTTT. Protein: CASTRDVNTEAFF.

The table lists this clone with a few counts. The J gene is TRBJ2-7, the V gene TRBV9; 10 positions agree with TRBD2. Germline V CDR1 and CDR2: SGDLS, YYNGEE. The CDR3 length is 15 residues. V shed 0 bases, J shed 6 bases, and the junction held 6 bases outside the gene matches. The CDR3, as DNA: TGTGCCAGCAGCGTAGGTCCTAGCGGGAGTGGCGAGCAGTACTTC. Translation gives CASSVGPSGSGEQYF.

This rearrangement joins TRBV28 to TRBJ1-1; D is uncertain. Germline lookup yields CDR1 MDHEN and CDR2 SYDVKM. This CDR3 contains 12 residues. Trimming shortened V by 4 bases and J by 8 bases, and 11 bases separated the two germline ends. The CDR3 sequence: CASSSAELEAFF. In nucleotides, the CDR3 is TGTGCCAGCAGTTCCGCGGAACTAGAAGCTTTCTTT.

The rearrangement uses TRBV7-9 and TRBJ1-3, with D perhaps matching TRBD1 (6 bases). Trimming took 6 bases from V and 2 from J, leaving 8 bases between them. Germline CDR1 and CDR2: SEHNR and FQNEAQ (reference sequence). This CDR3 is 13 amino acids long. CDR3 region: CASRTGAGNTIYF. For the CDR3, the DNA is TGTGCCAGCAGGACAGGCGCTGGAAACACCATATATTTT. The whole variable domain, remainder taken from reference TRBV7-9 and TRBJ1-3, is DTGVSQNPRHKITKRGQNVTFRCDPISEHNRLYWYRQTLGQGPEFLTYFQNEAQLEKSRLLSDRFSAERPKGSFSTLEIQRTEQGDSAMYLCASRTGAGNTIYFGEGSWLTVV.

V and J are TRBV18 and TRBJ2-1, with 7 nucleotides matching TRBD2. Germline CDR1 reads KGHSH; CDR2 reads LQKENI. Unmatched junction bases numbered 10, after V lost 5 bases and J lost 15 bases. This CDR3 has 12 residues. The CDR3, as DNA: TGTGCCAGCTCAGCACTAGCGCACGAAACGTTCTTC. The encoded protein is CASSALAHETFF.

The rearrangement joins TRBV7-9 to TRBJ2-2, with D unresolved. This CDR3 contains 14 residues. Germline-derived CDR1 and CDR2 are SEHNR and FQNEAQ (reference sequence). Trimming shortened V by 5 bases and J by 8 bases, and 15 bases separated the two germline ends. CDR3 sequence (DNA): TGTGCCAGCAGCCTCGACATAGTTACGGGGGAGCTGTTTTTT. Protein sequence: CASSLDIVTGELFF.

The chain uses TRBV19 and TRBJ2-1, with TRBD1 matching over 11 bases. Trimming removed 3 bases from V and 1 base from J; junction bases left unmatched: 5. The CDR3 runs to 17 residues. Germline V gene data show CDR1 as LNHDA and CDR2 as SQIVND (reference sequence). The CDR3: CASSIFGQGASYNEQFF. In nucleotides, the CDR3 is TGTGCCAGTAGTATCTTCGGACAGGGGGCGTCCTACAATGAGCAGTTCTTC.

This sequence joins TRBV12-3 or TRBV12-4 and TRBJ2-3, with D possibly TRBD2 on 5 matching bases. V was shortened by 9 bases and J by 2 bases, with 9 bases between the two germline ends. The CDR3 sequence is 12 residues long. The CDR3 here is CASTGFTDTQYF. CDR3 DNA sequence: TGTGCCAGTACGGGATTCACAGATACGCAGTATTTT.